This entry is about one T cell receptor beta chain. This sample was included in a study of Ad26.COV2.S vaccination and SARS-CoV-2 variants. Germline V lookup: CDR1 MGHRA, CDR2 YSYEKL. The CDR3 covers 18 residues. J was trimmed by 6 bases and V by 0 bases; bases with no gene match: 12. Treatment reported: 15 to 20 received Ad26.COV2.S at low or high dose, single or two shots; five or six received placebo; per-sample allocation not given. The samples date from day 63 after the first vaccine or placebo injection. TCRdb's table, derived via immunoSEQ multiplex PCR, lists solely in-frame clones and lacks some. The table records about 480,000 clones, roughly 89% of them present only once.

Material: peripheral blood, obtained in a trial of Ad26.COV2.S vaccine versus placebo. This chain joins TRBV4-1 and TRBJ2-1; 9 bases agree with TRBD2. The sequence was obtained from a person between 18 and 60 years old who received the Ad26.COV2.S COVID-19 vaccine or a placebo. The CDR3 sequence: CASSQDRGKAGGRNEQFF. DNA for the CDR3: TGCGCCAGCAGCCAAGATAGGGGTAAGGCGGGAGGGCGCAATGAGCAGTTCTTC.